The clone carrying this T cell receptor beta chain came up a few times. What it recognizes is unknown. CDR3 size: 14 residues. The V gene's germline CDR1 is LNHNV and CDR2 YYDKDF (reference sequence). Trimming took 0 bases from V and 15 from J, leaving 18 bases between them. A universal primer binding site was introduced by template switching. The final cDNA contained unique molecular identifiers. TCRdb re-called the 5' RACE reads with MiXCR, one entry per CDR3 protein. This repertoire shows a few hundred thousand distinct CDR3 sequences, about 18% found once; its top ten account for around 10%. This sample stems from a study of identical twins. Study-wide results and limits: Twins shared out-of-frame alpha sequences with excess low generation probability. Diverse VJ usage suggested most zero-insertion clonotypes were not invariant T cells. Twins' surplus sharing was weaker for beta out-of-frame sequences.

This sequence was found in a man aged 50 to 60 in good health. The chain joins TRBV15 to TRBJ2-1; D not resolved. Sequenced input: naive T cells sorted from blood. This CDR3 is CATSRDRVPENGFF. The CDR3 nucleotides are TGTGCCACCAGCAGAGATAGAGTCCCCGAGAATGGGTTCTTC.